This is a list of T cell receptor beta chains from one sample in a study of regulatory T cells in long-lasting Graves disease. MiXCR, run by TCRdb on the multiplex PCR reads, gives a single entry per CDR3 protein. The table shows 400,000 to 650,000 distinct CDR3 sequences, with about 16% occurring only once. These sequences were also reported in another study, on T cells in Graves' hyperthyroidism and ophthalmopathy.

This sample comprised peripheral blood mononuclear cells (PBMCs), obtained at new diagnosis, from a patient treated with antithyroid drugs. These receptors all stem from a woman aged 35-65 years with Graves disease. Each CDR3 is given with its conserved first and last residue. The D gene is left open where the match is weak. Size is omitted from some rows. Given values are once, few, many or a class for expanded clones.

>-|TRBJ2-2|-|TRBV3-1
CASSQGTENTGELFF
TGTGCCAGCAGCCAAGGGACAGAGAACACCGGGGAGCTGTTTTTT
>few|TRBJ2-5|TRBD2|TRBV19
CASSMTSGVETQYF
TGTGCCAGTAGTATGACTAGCGGGGTAGAGACCCAGTACTTC
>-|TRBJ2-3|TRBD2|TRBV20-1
CSASLGSSGGVYTQYF
TGCAGTGCTAGTTTAGGATCCAGCGGGGGGGTATATACGCAGTATTTT
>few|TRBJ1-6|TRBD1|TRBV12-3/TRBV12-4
CASSPSGGDRGSPLHF
TGTGCCAGCAGCCCATCGGGAGGGGACAGAGGTTCACCCCTCCACTTT
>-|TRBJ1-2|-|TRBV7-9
CASGNRTANYGYTF
TGTGCCAGCGGCAACCGGACAGCTAACTATGGCTACACCTTC
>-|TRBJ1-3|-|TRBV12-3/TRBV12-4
CASSAGQLSGNTIYF
TGTGCCAGCAGTGCCGGACAGCTCTCTGGAAACACCATATATTTT
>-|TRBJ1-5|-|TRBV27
CASSPSSRGQPQHF
TGTGCCAGCAGTCCAAGCAGCAGGGGCCAGCCCCAGCATTTT
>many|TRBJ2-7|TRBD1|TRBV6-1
CAGTGTGTYEQYF
TGTGCCGGGACCGGGACAGGGACCTACGAGCAGTACTTC
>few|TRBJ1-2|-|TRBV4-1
CASSQEGAGENYGYTF
TGCGCCAGCAGCCAAGAAGGGGCAGGGGAAAACTATGGCTACACCTTC
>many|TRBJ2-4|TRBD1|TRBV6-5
CASSYSSEGANIQYF
TGTGCCAGCAGTTACTCCTCCGAGGGGGCTAACATTCAGTACTTC
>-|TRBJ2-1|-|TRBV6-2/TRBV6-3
CASSYGSRLQWNNEQFF
TGTGCCAGCAGTTACGGAAGCCGCCTCCAATGGAACAATGAGCAGTTCTTC
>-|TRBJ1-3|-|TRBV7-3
CASSSSGAENTIYF
TGTGCCAGCAGCTCCTCAGGGGCTGAAAACACCATATATTTT
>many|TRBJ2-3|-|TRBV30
CAWSPTRDTQYF
TGTGCCTGGAGTCCGACACGAGATACGCAGTATTTT
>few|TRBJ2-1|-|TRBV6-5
CASGSRGGTTDNEQFF
TGTGCCAGCGGTTCCAGGGGAGGGACTACCGACAATGAGCAGTTCTTC
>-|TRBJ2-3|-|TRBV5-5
CASSWGSLISSTDTQYF
TGTGCCAGCAGCTGGGGCAGTCTAATATCTAGCACAGATACGCAGTATTTT